These 27 T cell receptor beta chains were sequenced from one sample in a study of blood T cell repertoires in COVID-19. Repertoires were generated with immunoSEQ multiplex PCR, while TCRdb's copy carries only in-frame clones and drops some. In the table there are 250,000 to 300,000 clones, around 90% of which are singletons. The sequenced material came from peripheral blood. These receptors came from a woman in her 30s with acute or convalescent COVID-19.

The chain recombines TRBV9 with TRBJ2-1; TRBD2 matches 7 bases. Germline V gene sequence: CDR1 SGDLS, CDR2 YYNGEE. The CDR3 is 14 residues long. J was trimmed by 4 bases and V by 3 bases; bases with no gene match: 4. The DNA for the CDR3 is TGTGCCAGCAGCGCGGGACTACCTTACAATGAGCAGTTCTTC. It yields the protein CASSAGLPYNEQFF.

With regard to this clone: Germline is not matched at one junction end, which may reflect a read error. The genes are TRBV10-1 and TRBJ2-5; 9 positions match TRBD2. This CDR3 contains 13 residues. Germline CDR1 and CDR2: WNHNN and SYGVQD (reference sequence). Written as DNA, the CDR3 is TGCGCCAGCAGTGAGTCGAGGTCGGGACTAGCACACTTC. Amino acids: CASSESRSGLAHF.

This chain uses TRBV7-9 with TRBJ1-4; 9 bases agree with TRBD1. V dropped 4 bases and J dropped 6; count of bases not matched to a gene: 6. CDR1 is SEHNR and CDR2 is FQNEAQ in the germline V gene (reference sequence). CDR3 length: 15 residues. CDR3 DNA: TGTGCCAGCAGCTCTGCGTACAGGGGGCATGAAAAACTGTTTTTT. As protein: CASSSAYRGHEKLFF.

For the CDR3, the DNA is TGCGCCAGCAGTGTGAATAGCGGGAGAACGAACACAGATACGCAGTATTTT. This codes for CASSVNSGRTNTDTQYF. The rearrangement uses TRBV10-1 and TRBJ2-3; 9 bases line up with TRBD2. V lost 4 bases to trimming and J lost 2 bases; unmatched junction nucleotides: 10. CDR1 and CDR2 (germline): WNHNN, SYGVQD (reference sequence). There are 17 residues in the CDR3.

As concerns this clone: This sample also contains other DNA sequences that code for the same CDR3. The V gene is TRBV5-4, the J gene TRBJ2-7; D is possibly TRBD1 (5 bases). Germline-derived CDR1 and CDR2 are SGHNT and YYREEE (reference sequence). V was shortened by 1 base and J by 3 bases, with 8 bases between the two germline ends. The CDR3 is made up of 13 amino acids. The CDR3 coding sequence is TGTGCCAGCAGCTTGACAGGTGGCTACGAGCAGTACTTC. Its translation: CASSLTGGYEQYF. The full variable domain, completed using reference TRBV5-4 and TRBJ2-7, is ETGVTQSPTHLIKTRGQQVTLRCSSQSGHNTVSWYQQALGQGPQFIFQYYREEENGRGNFPPRFSGLQFPNYSSELNVNALELDDSALYLCASSLTGGYEQYFGPGTRLTVT.

V usage is TRBV19 and J usage is TRBJ2-1, with D possibly TRBD2 on 5 matching bases. There are 15 residues in the CDR3. Per the germline V gene, CDR1 is LNHDA and CDR2 is SQIVND (reference sequence). V lost 6 bases and J lost 2, with 14 bases in between. CDR3 loop: CASRKLGAAYNEQFF. DNA for the CDR3: TGTGCCAGTAGAAAACTAGGCGCGGCCTACAATGAGCAGTTCTTC.

CDR3 sequence reads: CASSLGLIQETQYF. CDR3 bases: TGTGCCAGTAGCCTCGGACTGATTCAAGAGACCCAGTACTTC. The chain couples TRBV19 to TRBJ2-5, with D possibly matching TRBD2 (5 bases). CDR3 length equals 14 residues. Germline V gene sequence: CDR1 LNHDA, CDR2 SQIVND (reference sequence). Trimming pared 6 bases from V and 2 bases from J, leaving 13 bases between.

The chain links TRBV6-5 to TRBJ2-3; TRBD2 matches at 7 bases. This CDR3 contains 14 residues. V was pared by 2 bases and J by 4 bases, with 3 bases of the junction left unmatched. Germline CDR1 reads MNHEY; CDR2 reads SVGAGI. The CDR3 protein is CASSYGGGADTQYF. The CDR3 DNA reads TGTGCCAGCAGTTACGGGGGGGGTGCAGATACGCAGTATTTT.

V gene TRBV29-1 combines with J gene TRBJ2-1; 9 bases fit TRBD1. Trimming removed 6 bases from V and 2 bases from J; junction bases left unmatched: 2. The CDR3 spans 13 residues. CDR1 is SQVTM and CDR2 is ANQGSEA in the germline V gene. The CDR3 is CSVRTGAYNEQFF. The CDR3 nucleotides are TGCAGCGTCCGGACAGGGGCCTACAATGAGCAGTTCTTC.

The chain uses TRBV11-3 and TRBJ2-7, with 8 nucleotides matching TRBD1. With 0 bases clipped from V and 7 bases from J, the junction kept 5 bases outside the gene matches. The CDR3 length is 14 residues. Per the germline V gene, CDR1 is SGHNT and CDR2 is YENEEA. In DNA, the CDR3 is TGTGCCAGCAGCTTAGAGGCCTGGACAGGGGAGCAGTACTTC. Encoded protein: CASSLEAWTGEQYF.

There are a few counts of this clone. The V and J genes are TRBV2 and TRBJ1-2; D is undetermined. Trimming took off 6 bases at V and 4 bases at J, with 12 bases between the two ends. The length of the CDR3 is 13 residues. CDR1 is SNHLY, CDR2 FYNNEI, per germline. CDR3 sequence: CASRRRGGYGYTF. For the CDR3, the DNA is TGTGCCAGCAGGAGGAGAGGAGGCTATGGCTACACCTTC.

This chain uses TRBV6-5 with TRBJ2-7; D might be TRBD1 (6 bases). Trimming shortened V by 6 bases and J by 3 bases, and 18 bases separated the two germline ends. Germline CDR1 is MNHEY and CDR2 is SVGAGI. The CDR3 is made up of 15 amino acids. This chain's CDR3 is CASSQGRSIYYEQYF. DNA of the CDR3: TGTGCCAGCAGCCAGGGGCGGTCTATCTACTACGAGCAGTACTTC.

In DNA form, the CDR3 reads TGCGCCAGCAGCTTACAGGGTGGCAATCAGCCCCAGCATTTT. This translates into CASSLQGGNQPQHF. The rearrangement links TRBV5-1 to TRBJ1-5, with D possibly TRBD1 on 6 matching bases. Trimming removed 2 bases at V and 2 bases at J, with 8 bases between. CDR3 size: 14 residues. The germline V gene encodes CDR1 SGHRS and CDR2 YFSETQ.

This chain connects TRBV4-1 to TRBJ1-6; 7 positions agree with TRBD1. Germline V CDR1 and CDR2: MGHRA, YSYEKL. The CDR3 contains 17 residues. Trimming at V came to 3 bases and at J to 6 bases, leaving 11 bases not matched to a gene. This CDR3 is CASSQVTARDSNSPLHF. As DNA, the CDR3 is TGCGCCAGCAGCCAGGTCACAGCCCGGGACAGTAATTCACCCCTCCACTTT.

CDR3 sequence: CAIRTGKWSDGELFF. DNA of the CDR3: TGTGCCATAAGGACAGGGAAGTGGTCGGACGGGGAGCTGTTTTTT. The genes are TRBV19 and TRBJ2-2; 8 nucleotides match TRBD1. The CDR3 is 15 residues long. Trimming cost V 10 bases and J 7 bases; bases outside gene matches: 14. Germline CDR1 reads LNHDA; CDR2 reads SQIVND (reference sequence).

The chain links TRBV19 to TRBJ1-4, with 12 bases matching TRBD1. The CDR3 is made up of 16 amino acids. Trimming removed 8 bases from V and 7 bases from J; junction bases left unmatched: 11. CDR1 and CDR2 from the germline V gene are LNHDA and SQIVND (reference sequence). The chain's CDR3 is CASFRDRGLRAEKLFF. The CDR3 DNA reads TGTGCCAGTTTCCGGGACAGGGGGCTCAGAGCTGAAAAACTGTTTTTT.

The genes are TRBV29-1 and TRBJ1-2; the D gene is possibly TRBD1 (6 bases). The length of the CDR3 is 12 residues. The germline V gene encodes CDR1 SQVTM and CDR2 ANQGSEA. Trimming cost V 8 bases and J 0 bases, with 10 bases left between them. DNA for the CDR3: TGCAGCACTGAGGGGGCTAACTATGGCTACACCTTC. It yields the protein CSTEGANYGYTF.

The chain uses TRBV27 and TRBJ2-1, with TRBD1 matching 7 bases. The V gene end was trimmed by 3 bases and the J gene end by 0 bases; junction bases not matched to a gene: 5. This CDR3 comprises 16 residues. The germline CDR1 and CDR2 sequences are MNHEY and SMNVEV (reference sequence). CDR3 region: CASSFTGTVSYNEQFF. CDR3 coding DNA: TGTGCCAGCAGTTTCACCGGGACAGTCTCCTACAATGAGCAGTTCTTC.

The chain employs TRBV24-1 and TRBJ1-4; the D is unclear. The CDR3 length is 16 residues. CDR1 is KGHDR and CDR2 is SFDVKD in the germline V gene. V gave up 3 bases and J gave up 6 bases, with 16 bases separating them. The CDR3 here is CATSDPAGSTDEKLFF. The DNA for the CDR3 is TGTGCCACCAGTGATCCGGCAGGCTCCACAGATGAAAAACTGTTTTTT.

The V and J genes are TRBV27 and TRBJ2-3, with 12 bases lining up with TRBD2. There are 15 residues in the CDR3. V lost 5 bases and J lost 2; bases outside the gene matches: 2. Looked up from germline, CDR1 is MNHEY and CDR2 is SMNVEV (reference sequence). In nucleotides, the CDR3 is TGTGCCAGCAGTCGACTAGCGGGAGCCACAGATACGCAGTATTTT. Protein: CASSRLAGATDTQYF.

Concerning this clone itself: Given the absence of the conserved phenylalanine or tryptophan at the CDR3 end, a read error is likely. It is unclear where the CDR3 begins or ends on the DNA, so no DNA is shown, and the CDR3 is as TCRdb lists it. The rearrangement uses TRBV2 and TRBJ2-4; the DNA was not used to check the table's D call, TRBD2. Germline V CDR1 and CDR2: SNHLY, FYNNEI. The CDR3 totals 14 residues, both ends included. The CDR3 sequence: CASSPGLAGGPQLP.

The CDR3 DNA is TGTGCCAGCAGGTCTCCGGGACTTTGGTATGGCTACACCTTC. This sequence encodes CASRSPGLWYGYTF. This chain uses TRBV5-8 with TRBJ1-2; D is possibly TRBD1 (5 bases). The V end was cut by 5 bases, the J end by 5 bases, with 16 bases between. Germline V lookup: CDR1 SGHTS, CDR2 YDEGEE. The length of the CDR3 is 14 residues.

The chain couples TRBV13 to TRBJ2-3; 8 positions match TRBD2. The CDR3 spans 17 residues. Germline lookup yields CDR1 PRHDT and CDR2 FYEKMQ (reference sequence). V was clipped by 0 bases and J by 5 bases; unmatched bases: 10. CDR3 in amino acids: CASSLGLAGPRGDTQYF. The CDR3 DNA sequence: TGTGCCAGCAGCTTAGGATTAGCGGGACCTCGGGGAGATACGCAGTATTTT.

CDR3 DNA sequence: TGTGCCAGCTCACCATTCTATGGGACTAGCGGGAGGGGTGAGCAGTTCTTC. This translates into CASSPFYGTSGRGEQFF. V is TRBV18 and J is TRBJ2-1; 16 bases map to TRBD2. CDR3 length: 17 residues. The ends lost 2 bases at V and 9 bases at J; junction bases unmatched: 7. The V gene's germline CDR1 is KGHSH and CDR2 LQKENI.

This chain connects TRBV11-2 to TRBJ2-7, with a possible D match to TRBD2 (6 bases). V was shortened by 5 bases and J by 2 bases, with 13 bases between the two germline ends. The CDR3 runs 14 residues. CDR1 and CDR2 from the germline V gene are SGHAT and FQNNGV. CDR3 in amino acids: CASSPLAFPYEQYF. As DNA, the CDR3 is TGTGCCAGCAGCCCCCTAGCGTTTCCCTACGAGCAGTACTTC. Drawing the rest from reference TRBV11-2 and TRBJ2-7, the complete variable domain is EAGVAQSPRYKIIEKRQSVAFWCNPISGHATLYWYQQILGQGPKLLIQFQNNGVVDDSQLPKDRFSAERLKGVDSTLKIQPAKLEDSAVYLCASSPLAFPYEQYFGPGTRLTVT.

This sequence joins TRBV12-5 and TRBJ1-5, with 7 bases lining up with TRBD1. V lost 0 bases, J lost 2 bases, and 10 bases stayed unmatched. Germline lookup yields CDR1 LGHNT and CDR2 FRNRAP. The length of the CDR3 is 18 residues. Here the CDR3 DNA reads TGTGCTAGTGGTTTGGTAACTCAGACAGGGTACGGCAATCAGCCCCAGCATTTT. Encoded protein: CASGLVTQTGYGNQPQHF.

This chain connects TRBV13 to TRBJ2-3, with D maybe TRBD2 (5 bases). This CDR3 has 15 residues. Germline assignment: CDR1 PRHDT and CDR2 FYEKMQ (reference sequence). The V and J ends lost 5 bases and 1 base respectively, with 13 bases between them. CDR3 sequence reads: CASSRIGLGTDTQYF. As DNA, the CDR3 is TGTGCCAGCAGCCGTATAGGACTGGGCACAGATACGCAGTATTTT. The full variable domain, in which reference TRBV13 and TRBJ2-3 provide the parts outside the CDR3, is AAGVIQSPRHLIKEKRETATLKCYPIPRHDTVYWYQQGPGQDPQFLISFYEKMQSDKGSIPDRFSAQQFSDYHSELNMSSLELGDSALYFCASSRIGLGTDTQYFGPGTRLTVL.